The present T cell receptor (beta chain) was sequenced within a study of blood T cell repertoires in COVID-19. Study overall: Whether acute or convalescent, the COVID-19 samples came from the United States, Italy and Spain. T cells, B-cell-depleted T cells, or PBMCs supplied cDNA or gDNA.

Method: immunoSEQ multiplex PCR; TCRdb's copy keeps in-frame clones and lacks some. The sample yields roughly 150,000 clones, 79% seen once. The V end was cut by 6 bases, the J end by 6 bases, with 17 bases between. The germline V gene encodes CDR1 MNHEY and CDR2 SVGEGT. The CDR3 is made up of 14 amino acids. The chain has TRBV6-2 or TRBV6-3 and TRBJ1-1, with D unresolved. Sequencing was carried out using peripheral blood. The clonotype was recovered from a man in his forties or fifties with active or convalescent COVID-19. CDR3 sequence reads: CASSQSPRRSEAFF. Here the CDR3 DNA reads TGTGCCAGCAGCCAGAGTCCCCGGAGGTCTGAAGCTTTCTTT.